This T cell receptor beta chain was recorded in a study of cytomegalovirus exposure and HLA in healthy donors. CDR3 length: 15 residues. Germline V lookup: CDR1 SGHTA, CDR2 FQGTGA. Trimming left V 3 bases short and J 8 bases short, with 17 bases between. PCR used 60 Vbeta primers and 13 Jbeta primers. Clones were read by immunoSEQ multiplex PCR, and TCRdb kept only the in-frame ones, dropping some. This table holds approximately 150,000 clones. V usage is TRBV7-3 and J usage is TRBJ2-1, with a weak D call TRBD2 (5 bases). Specimen: PBMCs. The clonotype was recovered from a woman between 40 and 50 years old in good health and CMV-seronegative. The CDR3: CASSLRRAHLHEQFF. CDR3 in DNA: TGTGCCAGCAGCTTGAGGCGGGCCCATTTACATGAGCAGTTCTTC.